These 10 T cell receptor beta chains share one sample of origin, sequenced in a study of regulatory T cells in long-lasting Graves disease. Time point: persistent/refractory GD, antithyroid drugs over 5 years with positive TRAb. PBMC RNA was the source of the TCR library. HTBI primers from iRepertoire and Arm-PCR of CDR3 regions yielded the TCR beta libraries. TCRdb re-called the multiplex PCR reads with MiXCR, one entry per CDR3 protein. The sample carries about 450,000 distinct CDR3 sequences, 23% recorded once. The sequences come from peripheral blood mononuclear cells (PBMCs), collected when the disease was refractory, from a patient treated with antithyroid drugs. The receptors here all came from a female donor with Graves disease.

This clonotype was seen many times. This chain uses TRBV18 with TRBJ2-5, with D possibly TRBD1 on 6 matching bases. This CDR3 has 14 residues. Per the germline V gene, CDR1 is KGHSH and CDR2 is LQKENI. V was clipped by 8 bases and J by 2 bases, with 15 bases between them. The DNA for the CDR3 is TGTGCCAGCAGCCCACAGGGAAATCAAGAGACCCAGTACTTC. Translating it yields CASSPQGNQETQYF.

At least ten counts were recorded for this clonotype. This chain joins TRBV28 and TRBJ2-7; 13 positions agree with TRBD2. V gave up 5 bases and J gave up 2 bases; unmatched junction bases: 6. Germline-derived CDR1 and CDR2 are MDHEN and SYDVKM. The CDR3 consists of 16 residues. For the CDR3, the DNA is TGTGCCAGCAGTCCCCCCGGGACTAGCGGGACCTACGAGCAGTACTTC. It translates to CASSPPGTSGTYEQYF.

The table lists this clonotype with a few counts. In nucleotides, the CDR3 is TGTGCCAGCAGCCAGGCCCGCTACGAGCAGTACTTC. Its translation is CASSQARYEQYF. J is TRBJ2-7 and V is TRBV6-1, with unresolved D. The length of the CDR3 is 12 residues. Looked up from germline, CDR1 is MNHNS and CDR2 is SASEGT. Trimming stripped 6 bases from V and 3 bases from J, with 9 bases between.

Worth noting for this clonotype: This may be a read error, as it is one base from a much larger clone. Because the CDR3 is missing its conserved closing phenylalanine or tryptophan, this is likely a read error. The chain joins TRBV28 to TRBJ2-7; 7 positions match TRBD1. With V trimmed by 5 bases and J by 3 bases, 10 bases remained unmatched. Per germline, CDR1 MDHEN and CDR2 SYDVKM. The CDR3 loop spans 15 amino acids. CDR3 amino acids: CASSENRGPLYEQYS. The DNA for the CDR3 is TGTGCCAGCAGTGAAAACAGGGGACCTCTCTACGAGCAGTACTCC.

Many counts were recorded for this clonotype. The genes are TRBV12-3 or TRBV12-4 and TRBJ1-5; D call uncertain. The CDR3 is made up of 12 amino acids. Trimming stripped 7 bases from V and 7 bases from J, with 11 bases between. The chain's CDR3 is CASTFRSQPQHF. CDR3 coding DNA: TGTGCCAGCACTTTTCGGTCCCAGCCCCAGCATTTT.

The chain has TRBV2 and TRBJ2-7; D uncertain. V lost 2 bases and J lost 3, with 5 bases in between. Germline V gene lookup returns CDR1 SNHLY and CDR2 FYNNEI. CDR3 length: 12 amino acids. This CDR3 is CASSEKGYEQYF. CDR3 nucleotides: TGTGCCAGCAGTGAAAAAGGCTACGAGCAGTACTTC.

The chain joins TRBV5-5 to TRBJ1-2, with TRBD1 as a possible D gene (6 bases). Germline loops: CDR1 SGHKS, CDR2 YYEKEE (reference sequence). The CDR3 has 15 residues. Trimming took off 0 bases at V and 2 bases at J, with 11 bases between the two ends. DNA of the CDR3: TGTGCCAGCAGCTTGGCTGGGGGGGGCAACTATGGCTACACCTTC. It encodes CASSLAGGGNYGYTF.

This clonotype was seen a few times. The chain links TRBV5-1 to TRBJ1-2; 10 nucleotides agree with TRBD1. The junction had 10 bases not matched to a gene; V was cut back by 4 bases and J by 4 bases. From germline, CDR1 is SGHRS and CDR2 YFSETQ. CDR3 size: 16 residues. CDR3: CASSRGTGVVSYGYTF. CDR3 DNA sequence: TGCGCCAGCAGCCGCGGGACAGGGGTAGTCAGCTATGGCTACACCTTC.

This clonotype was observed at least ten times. The CDR3 sequence is CASGTYEQYF. For the CDR3, the DNA is TGTGCCAGCGGGACCTACGAGCAGTACTTC. The V and J genes are TRBV7-2 and TRBJ2-7, with D hard to call. Germline lookup yields CDR1 SGHTA and CDR2 FQGNSA. The V end was cut by 8 bases, the J end by 2 bases, with 4 bases between. The CDR3 is 10 amino acids.

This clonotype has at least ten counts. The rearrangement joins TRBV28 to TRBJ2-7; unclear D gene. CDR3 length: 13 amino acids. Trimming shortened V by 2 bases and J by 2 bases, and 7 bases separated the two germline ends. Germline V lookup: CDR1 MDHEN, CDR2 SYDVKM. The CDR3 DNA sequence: TGTGCCAGCAGTTTACCGGTTACCTACGAGCAGTACTTC. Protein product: CASSLPVTYEQYF. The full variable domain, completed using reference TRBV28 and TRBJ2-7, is DVKVTQSSRYLVKRTGEKVFLECVQDMDHENMFWYRQDPGLGLRLIYFSYDVKMKEKGDIPEGYSVSREKKERFSLILESASTNQTSMYLCASSLPVTYEQYFGPGTRLTVT.